The sequence of this TCR beta chain was determined in a study of blood T cell repertoires in COVID-19. Study details: Sites in the United States, Italy and Spain provided acute and convalescent COVID-19 samples. The cDNA or gDNA used as material had been derived from T cells, B-cell-depleted T cells, or PBMCs.

Sequencing used immunoSEQ multiplex PCR; TCRdb keeps in-frame clones, though not all of them. Of roughly 100,000 clones in the sample, roughly 81% were seen once. The CDR3 is 13 amino acids. V was shortened by 9 bases and J by 9 bases, with 15 bases between the two germline ends. Looked up from germline, CDR1 is LNHDA and CDR2 is SQIVND (reference sequence). The chain recombines TRBV19 with TRBJ1-6; tentative D call: TRBD1 (5 bases). The sequence derives from a woman aged 70-85 years with acute or convalescent COVID-19. Sequenced material: peripheral blood. In DNA form, the CDR3 reads TGTGCCAGCGTATTCAGGGAAGGTTCACCCCTCCACTTT. Residues: CASVFREGSPLHF.